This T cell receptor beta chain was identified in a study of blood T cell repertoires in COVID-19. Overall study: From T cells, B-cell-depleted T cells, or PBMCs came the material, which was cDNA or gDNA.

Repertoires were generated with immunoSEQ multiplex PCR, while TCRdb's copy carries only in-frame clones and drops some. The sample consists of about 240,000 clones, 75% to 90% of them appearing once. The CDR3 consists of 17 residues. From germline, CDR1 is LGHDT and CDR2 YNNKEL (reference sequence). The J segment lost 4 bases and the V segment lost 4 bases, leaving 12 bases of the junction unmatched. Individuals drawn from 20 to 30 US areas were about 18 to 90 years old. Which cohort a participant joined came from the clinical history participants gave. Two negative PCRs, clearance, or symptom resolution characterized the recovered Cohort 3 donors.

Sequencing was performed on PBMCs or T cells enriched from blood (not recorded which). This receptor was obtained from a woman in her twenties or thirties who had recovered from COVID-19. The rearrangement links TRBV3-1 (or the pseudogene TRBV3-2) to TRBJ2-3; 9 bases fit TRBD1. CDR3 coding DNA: TGTGCCAGCAGCCTAATTGACGGGACAGGGACCGCAGATACGCAGTATTTT. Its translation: CASSLIDGTGTADTQYF.